This T cell receptor beta chain was sequenced during a study of shared clonotypes between healthy human individuals. General study results and limits: Clonotype sharing across donors was expected to vary with sequencing depth. Generation probabilities of non-shared clonotypes were lower (relative to those shared by all four donors). Larger richness was generally estimated for naive than memory subsets.

About this clone itself: Its antigen is not identified.

The table came from immunoSEQ multiplex PCR; TCRdb's copy has only in-frame clones and leaves some out. This repertoire shows 2 million to 2.5 million clones, approximately 93% found once; its top ten account for 0.35% to 0.45%. From germline, CDR1 is MNHEY and CDR2 SVGAGI. This CDR3 spans 15 amino acids. Trimming stripped 8 bases from V and 3 bases from J, with 16 bases between. Material for sequencing was naive CD4+ T cells from PBMCs. Regarding subset: CD45RA+ positively selected. This chain connects TRBV6-5 to TRBJ2-2; D gene unclear. The receptor was derived from a man between 18 and 29 years old in good health. Some clones in this sample may be carry-over from other donors' samples. The CDR3 here is CASGWTALDTGELFF. In nucleotides, the CDR3 is TGTGCCAGCGGATGGACGGCCCTAGACACCGGGGAGCTGTTTTTT.